This T cell receptor (beta chain) stems from a study of PD-1 blockade in classical Hodgkin lymphoma. Study-wide results and limits: Newly diagnosed and completely responding patients shared comparable baseline diversity. Those patients who began receiving nivolumab less than 1 year after ASCT had lower diversity, and they were excluded.

Patients all relapsed after autologous stem cell transplantation, and there was variation in brentuximab vedotin exposure. The J segment lost 8 bases and the V segment lost 4 bases, leaving 12 bases of the junction unmatched. Looked up from germline, CDR1 is SGHTA and CDR2 is FQGTGA. The CDR3 loop spans 16 amino acids. TCRdb's copy holds only in-frame clones and misses some; the assay was immunoSEQ multiplex PCR. The table shows over 50,000 clones, with 73% occurring only once. Comments on this clone: Its matching antigen is unknown.

The sample here was peripheral blood mononuclear cells (PBMCs), taken before the second cycle of nivolumab. The TCR comes from a human donor with classical Hodgkin lymphoma. The chain couples TRBV7-3 to TRBJ1-4; 8 bases match TRBD1. The CDR3 here is CASSSEPDRDGEKLFF. The CDR3 DNA reads as TGTGCCAGCAGCTCCGAACCGGACAGGGACGGAGAAAAACTGTTTTTT.